These 10 T cell receptor beta chains were sequenced from one sample in a study of blood T cell repertoires in COVID-19. Repertoires were generated with immunoSEQ multiplex PCR, while TCRdb's copy carries only in-frame clones and drops some. The repertoire has roughly 190,000 clones, roughly 86% of them found once; the top ten carry more than 4.5%. Material: peripheral blood. The receptors stem from a woman between 65 and 79 years old with active or convalescent COVID-19.

The V gene is TRBV18, the J gene TRBJ1-5, with a possible D match to TRBD1 (5 bases). This CDR3 has 14 amino acids. Germline CDR1 is KGHSH and CDR2 is LQKENI. Trimming took 6 bases from V and 11 from J, leaving 20 bases between them. The CDR3: CASSALHGGGTQHF. In DNA form, the CDR3 reads TGTGCCAGCTCGGCCCTCCACGGGGGGGGGACCCAGCATTTT.

V gene TRBV11-3 combines with J gene TRBJ2-1; 8 positions agree with TRBD2. Germline-derived CDR1 and CDR2 are SGHNT and YENEEA. Unmatched junction bases numbered 7, after V lost 5 bases and J lost 4 bases. There are 15 residues in the CDR3. As DNA, the CDR3 is TGTGCCAGCAGCCCCCGAGCGGGAGAGTACAATGAGCAGTTCTTC. It encodes CASSPRAGEYNEQFF.

The chain uses TRBV9 and TRBJ2-1; TRBD1 agrees at 9 bases. The germline gives CDR1 SGDLS, CDR2 YYNGEE. The CDR3 is 15 residues long. Trimming at V came to 4 bases and at J to 2 bases, leaving 4 bases not matched to a gene. The CDR3 sequence: CASSPGQGTYNEQFF. The CDR3 bases are TGTGCCAGCAGCCCTGGACAGGGGACCTACAATGAGCAGTTCTTC.

The rearrangement links TRBV3-1 (or the pseudogene TRBV3-2) to TRBJ1-2; D gene ambiguous. The CDR3 spans 15 residues. Between the trimmed V and J ends, which lost 1 base and 3 bases, there was a span of 12 bases. The V gene's germline CDR1 is LGHDT and CDR2 YNNKEL (reference sequence). The chain's CDR3 is CASSQGTAEYYGYTF. In nucleotides, the CDR3 is TGTGCCAGCAGCCAAGGCACAGCCGAATACTATGGCTACACCTTC.

This sequence joins TRBV25-1 and TRBJ1-2, with 7 positions matching TRBD1. The germline gives CDR1 MGHDK, CDR2 SYGVNS. V lost 2 bases, J lost 8 bases, and 8 bases stayed unmatched. CDR3 length: 14 residues. The CDR3 here is CASSELDRYEGYTF. The CDR3 DNA follows: TGTGCCAGCAGTGAACTGGACAGGTATGAGGGCTACACCTTC.

This rearrangement joins TRBV12-3 or TRBV12-4 to TRBJ2-7, with D perhaps TRBD1 (6 bases). Between the trimmed V and J ends, which lost 5 bases and 7 bases, there was a span of 9 bases. This CDR3 contains 11 residues. CDR3 sequence (DNA): TGTGCCAGCAGTCAGGGGCGGGAGCAGTACTTC. This translates into CASSQGREQYF.

This rearrangement joins TRBV5-5 to TRBJ2-5; 13 bases align to TRBD2. Germline CDR1 SGHKS, CDR2 YYEKEE (reference sequence). The V and J ends lost 4 bases and 5 bases, in that order; junction bases with no gene match: 2. This CDR3 comprises 14 residues. CDR3 loop: CASSRTSGSETQYF. Here the CDR3 DNA reads TGTGCCAGCAGCCGGACTAGCGGGAGTGAGACCCAGTACTTC.

This rearrangement joins TRBV5-1 to TRBJ2-1; 14 bases are shared with TRBD2. Germline V gene data show CDR1 as SGHRS and CDR2 as YFSETQ. The CDR3 length is 14 residues. V lost 5 bases, J lost 6 bases, and 1 base stayed unmatched. The CDR3 loop reads CASRTSGRANEQFF. The DNA for the CDR3 is TGCGCCAGCAGGACTAGCGGGAGGGCCAATGAGCAGTTCTTC.

This chain uses TRBV7-9 with TRBJ2-7, with no clear D. Germline V lookup: CDR1 SEHNR, CDR2 FQNEAQ (reference sequence). This CDR3 has 13 residues. V lost 4 bases to trimming and J lost 4 bases, with 11 bases between them. In DNA form, the CDR3 reads TGTGCCAGCAGCTCACCACCAGGTTACGAGCAGTACTTC. This encodes CASSSPPGYEQYF.

V is TRBV28 and J is TRBJ1-6; D gene uncertain. The V end lost 7 bases, the J end lost 0 bases, and 7 bases lay between the germline ends. Germline lookup yields CDR1 MDHEN and CDR2 SYDVKM. The CDR3 is 14 amino acids. The CDR3 region is CASIEGSYNSPLHF. The CDR3 DNA sequence: TGTGCCAGCATTGAGGGCTCCTATAATTCACCCCTCCACTTT.